A single sample is the source of the 8 T cell receptor beta chains below, sequenced in a study of T and B cells in COVID-19 patients. TRB rearrangements were amplified by multiplex PCR with BIOMED2 TRB-A/B primers. TCRdb fed the multiplex PCR reads into MiXCR, producing one record per CDR3 protein. The repertoire has over 7,000 distinct CDR3 sequences, 22% of them found once; the top ten carry approximately 3.6%. TRB was amplified from about 250-500 ng of blood genomic DNA. Sequenced input: blood. The source is a human donor who had recovered from COVID-19.

By frequency in the sample, this clonotype is medium-sized. The V and J genes are TRBV19 and TRBJ2-6; TRBD2 matches 14 bases. The CDR3 covers 17 residues. V lost 5 bases, J lost 2 bases, and 2 bases stayed unmatched. Per the germline V gene, CDR1 is LNHDA and CDR2 is SQIVND (reference sequence). CDR3 in amino acids: CASSSTSGGAGANVLTF. The CDR3, as DNA: TGTGCCAGTAGTTCGACTAGCGGGGGGGCTGGGGCCAACGTCCTGACTTTC. Full variable domain (remainder filled in from reference TRBV19 and TRBJ2-6): DGGITQSPKYLFRKEGQNVTLSCEQNLNHDAMYWYRQDPGQGLRLIYYSQIVNDFQKGDIAEGYSVSREKKESFPLTVTSAQKNPTAFYLCASSSTSGGAGANVLTFGAGSRLTVL.

This clonotype is termed medium-sized (0.01 to 0.1%). This chain uses TRBV12-3 or TRBV12-4 with TRBJ2-7, with D perhaps TRBD2 (6 bases). Trimming took 4 bases from V and 0 from J, leaving 16 bases between them. The CDR3 has 16 residues. The CDR3 DNA is TGTGCCAGCAGTTCCCGACTCGTGGGGGGCTCCTACGAGCAGTACTTC. It translates to CASSSRLVGGSYEQYF.

This clonotype was seen a handful of times. The chain carries TRBV11-2 and TRBJ2-5, with 8 bases aligning to TRBD2. V lost 3 bases and J lost 1; bases outside the gene matches: 4. The germline V gene encodes CDR1 SGHAT and CDR2 FQNNGV. The CDR3 has 15 residues. CDR3 residues: CASSFQRGTQETQYF. CDR3 nucleotide sequence: TGTGCCAGCAGCTTCCAGCGGGGGACCCAAGAGACCCAGTACTTC.

The CDR3 coding sequence is TGTGCTAGTGGGAAGGGACAGGGCTCAGATACGCAGTATTTT. Its translation: CASGKGQGSDTQYF. The J gene is TRBJ2-3, the V gene TRBV12-5, with 9 nucleotides matching TRBD1. V shed 6 bases and J 4 bases; nucleotides not matched to a gene: 5. This CDR3 has 14 residues. Germline V CDR1 and CDR2: LGHNT, FRNRAP.

This clonotype has more than one count but fewer than ten. V is TRBV12-3 or TRBV12-4 and J is TRBJ2-4; TRBD2 matches at 10 bases. The CDR3 runs to 19 residues. V lost 1 base, J lost 3 bases, and 12 bases stayed unmatched. The CDR3 sequence: CASSLVHEAGGKIKNIQYF. The CDR3 DNA is TGTGCCAGCAGTTTAGTTCATGAAGCGGGGGGGAAAATCAAAAACATTCAGTACTTC.

This chain connects TRBV11-1 to TRBJ2-1; 7 positions agree with TRBD1. The trim removed 5 bases at V and 7 bases at J, leaving 2 bases unmatched. Germline CDR1 and CDR2: SGHAT and FQDESV (reference sequence). The CDR3 has 12 amino acids. CDR3 sequence reads: CASSKQGNEQFF. DNA of the CDR3: TGTGCCAGCAGCAAACAGGGGAATGAGCAGTTCTTC.

This clonotype was picked up many times. V usage is TRBV6-1 and J usage is TRBJ1-5; tentatively, D is TRBD1 (6 bases). Germline lookup yields CDR1 MNHNS and CDR2 SASEGT. This CDR3 has 20 residues. V lost 7 bases, J lost 2 bases, and 30 bases lay in between. The CDR3 DNA sequence: TGTGCCAGCACCCTGAACATGGGACAACCCCCAGGCGTCGGCAATCAGCCCCAGCATTTT. Its translation is CASTLNMGQPPGVGNQPQHF.

In its sample, this clonotype is medium-sized. The chain is built from TRBV19 and TRBJ1-4; D unresolved. Germline V gene sequence: CDR1 LNHDA, CDR2 SQIVND (reference sequence). Trimming removed 3 bases at V and 2 bases at J, with 10 bases between. The length of the CDR3 is 15 residues. The CDR3 here is CASSIAGFTNEKLFF. The CDR3 DNA is TGTGCCAGTAGTATTGCGGGGTTTACTAATGAAAAACTGTTTTTT.